This T cell receptor beta chain was sequenced during a study of blood T cell repertoires in COVID-19. Study-wide background: Researchers got acute and convalescent COVID-19 samples from the United States, Italy and Spain. PBMCs, B-cell-depleted T cells, or T cells were the source of the cDNA or gDNA that made up the material.

The CDR3 is made up of 17 amino acids. The germline V gene has CDR1 MNHEY and CDR2 SVGEGT. Trimming removed 2 bases from V and 0 bases from J, with 13 bases in between. How the authors handled the data: Amplification from reference gene primers served as the basis for estimated nucleated cell counts. Clones were read by immunoSEQ multiplex PCR, and TCRdb kept only the in-frame ones, dropping some. The DNA gave D and trimming, while V, J and clone size come from that table. The profile covers about 300,000 clones, with more than 75% appearing a single time and 1.3% taken by the ten largest. The clonotype comes from a man in his 70s with acute or convalescent COVID-19. Specimen: peripheral blood. The chain carries TRBV6-2 or TRBV6-3 and TRBJ2-2; D possibly corresponds to TRBD2 (6 bases). CDR3 in amino acids: CASSYLRGTANTGELFF. The DNA for the CDR3 is TGTGCCAGCAGTTACCTACGGGGGACGGCGAACACCGGGGAGCTGTTTTTT.